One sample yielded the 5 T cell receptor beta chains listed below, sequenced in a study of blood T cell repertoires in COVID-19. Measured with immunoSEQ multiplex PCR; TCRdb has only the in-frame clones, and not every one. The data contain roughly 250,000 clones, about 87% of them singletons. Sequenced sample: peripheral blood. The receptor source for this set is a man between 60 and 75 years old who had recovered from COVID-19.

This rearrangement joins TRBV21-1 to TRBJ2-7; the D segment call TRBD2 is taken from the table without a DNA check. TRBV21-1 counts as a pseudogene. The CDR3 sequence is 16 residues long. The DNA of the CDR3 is TGTGCCAGCAGCAAAAAACCGGGGGGGCCGTCCTACGAGCAGTACTTC. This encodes CASSKKPGGPSYEQYF.

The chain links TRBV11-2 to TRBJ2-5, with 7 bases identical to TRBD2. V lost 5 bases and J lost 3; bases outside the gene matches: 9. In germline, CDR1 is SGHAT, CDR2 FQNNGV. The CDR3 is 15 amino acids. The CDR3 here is CASSHDAAGEETQYF. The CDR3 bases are TGTGCCAGCAGCCATGACGCCGCGGGGGAAGAGACCCAGTACTTC.

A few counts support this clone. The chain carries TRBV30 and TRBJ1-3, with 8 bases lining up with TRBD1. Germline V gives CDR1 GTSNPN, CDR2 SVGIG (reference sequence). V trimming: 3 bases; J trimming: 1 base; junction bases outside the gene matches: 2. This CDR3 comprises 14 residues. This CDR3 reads CAWSGQGSGNTIYF. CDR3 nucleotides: TGTGCCTGGAGCGGACAGGGATCTGGAAACACCATATATTTT.

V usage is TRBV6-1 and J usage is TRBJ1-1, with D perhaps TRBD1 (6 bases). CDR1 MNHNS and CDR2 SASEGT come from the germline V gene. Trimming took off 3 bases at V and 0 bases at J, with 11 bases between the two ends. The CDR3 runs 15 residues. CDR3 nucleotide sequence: TGTGCCAGCAGTGACATGACAGGATTGAACACTGAAGCTTTCTTT. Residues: CASSDMTGLNTEAFF.

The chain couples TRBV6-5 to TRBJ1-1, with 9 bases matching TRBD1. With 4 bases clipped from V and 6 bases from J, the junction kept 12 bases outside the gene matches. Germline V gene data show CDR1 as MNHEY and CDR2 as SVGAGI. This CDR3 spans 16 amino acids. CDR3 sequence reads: CASSFRGTGMVPEAFF. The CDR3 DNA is TGTGCCAGCAGTTTCCGAGGGACAGGGATGGTCCCTGAAGCTTTCTTT.